These 15 T cell receptor beta chains were sequenced from one sample in a study of cytomegalovirus exposure and HLA in healthy donors. PCR was performed using 60 Vbeta and 13 Jbeta primers. Clones were sequenced by immunoSEQ multiplex PCR, and TCRdb holds only the in-frame ones, with some missing. This repertoire shows nearly 110,000 clones, around 77% found once; its top ten account for about 2%. The sample was PBMCs. These receptors originate from a man aged 18 to 29 in good health and CMV-seronegative.

Comment on this clone: Germline and junction disagree at one end, which may indicate a read error. The rearrangement links TRBV5-6 to TRBJ1-2; weak D call: TRBD1 (6 bases). The germline V gene encodes CDR1 SGHDT and CDR2 YYEEEE. The CDR3 length is 14 residues. The CDR3 sequence: CASSPRRGLDGYPF. Written as DNA, the CDR3 is TGTGCCAGCAGCCCCCGAAGGGGGTTAGATGGCTACCCCTTC.

This chain uses TRBV11-1 with TRBJ2-7, with D perhaps TRBD2 (5 bases). V was shortened by 4 bases and J by 2 bases, with 15 bases between the two germline ends. The germline V gene encodes CDR1 SGHAT and CDR2 FQDESV (reference sequence). There are 15 residues in the CDR3. The CDR3 spells CASSSLASPAYEQYF. DNA for the CDR3: TGTGCCAGCAGCTCCCTAGCCTCACCCGCCTACGAGCAGTACTTC.

This clone has a handful of counts. This sequence joins TRBV2 and TRBJ1-4; a weak D match, TRBD1 (5 bases). This CDR3 is 14 amino acids long. V lost 7 bases to trimming and J lost 8 bases, with 17 bases between them. Germline loops: CDR1 SNHLY, CDR2 FYNNEI. The chain's CDR3 is CASIWGGAGEKLFF. In DNA, the CDR3 is TGTGCCAGCATCTGGGGAGGGGCAGGGGAAAAACTGTTTTTT.

The count of this clone is one. The J gene is TRBJ2-7, the V gene TRBV6-5, with D possibly TRBD2 on 7 matching bases. The CDR3 length is 14 residues. Germline CDR1 is MNHEY and CDR2 is SVGAGI. The V end was cut by 6 bases, the J end by 4 bases, with 16 bases between. CDR3 DNA sequence: TGTGCCAGCAGGTCGGGGGGCCCTAGGTACGAGCAGTACTTC. It yields the protein CASRSGGPRYEQYF.

The V call is TRBV14, the J call TRBJ2-5, with 9 positions matching TRBD2. V dropped 0 bases and J dropped 14; count of bases not matched to a gene: 10. The CDR3 spans 14 residues. Germline assignment: CDR1 SGHDN and CDR2 FVKESK. CDR3 protein: CASSQDAVAGARYF. The CDR3 DNA sequence: TGTGCCAGCAGCCAAGATGCGGTAGCGGGGGCCCGCTACTTC.

The V call is TRBV7-9, the J call TRBJ2-3, with TRBD1 matching 7 bases. CDR1 and CDR2 (germline): SEHNR, FQNEAQ (reference sequence). The CDR3 spans 15 residues. J gave up 0 bases and V 5 bases, and 5 bases lay outside the gene matches. The CDR3 region has the DNA TGTGCCAGCAGCAAGACAGGGACCAGCACAGATACGCAGTATTTT. Residues: CASSKTGTSTDTQYF.

J is TRBJ1-1 and V is TRBV19; 8 bases agree with TRBD1. The V segment lost 8 bases and the J segment 11 bases; nucleotides outside the gene matches: 4. CDR1 is LNHDA and CDR2 is SQIVND in the germline V gene (reference sequence). This CDR3 has 10 residues. This CDR3 is CASSDREAFF. The CDR3 nucleotides read TGTGCCAGTTCGGACAGGGAGGCTTTCTTT.

The chain carries TRBV28 and TRBJ1-1; a weak D match, TRBD1 (5 bases). The CDR3 runs 13 residues. The V end lost 6 bases, the J end lost 6 bases, and 14 bases lay between the germline ends. CDR1 is MDHEN, CDR2 SYDVKM, per germline. CDR3 nucleotide sequence: TGTGCCAGCAGACGCGACAGTACCGCTGAAGCTTTCTTT. Translated, it gives CASRRDSTAEAFF.

The V call is TRBV18, the J call TRBJ2-5; perhaps TRBD2 as D (5 bases). Trimming cost V 3 bases and J 9 bases, with 17 bases left between them. Germline CDR1 KGHSH, CDR2 LQKENI. The CDR3 length is 14 residues. CDR3: CASSPVAGVGAQYF. The DNA for the CDR3 is TGTGCCAGCTCACCGGTAGCCGGGGTTGGGGCCCAGTACTTC.

The rearrangement joins TRBV7-9 to TRBJ2-6; D is ambiguous. V was trimmed by 2 bases and J by 0 bases, leaving 14 bases between them. The CDR3 extends over 18 amino acids. The germline V gene has CDR1 SEHNR and CDR2 FQNEAQ (reference sequence). The chain's CDR3 is CASSLMAGPTSGANVLTF. The CDR3 DNA sequence: TGTGCCAGCAGCTTAATGGCAGGCCCGACCTCTGGGGCCAACGTCCTGACTTTC.

The chain carries TRBV15 and TRBJ1-2; perhaps TRBD1 as D (5 bases). Deletions cut 4 bases from V and 4 bases from J, with 22 bases between. This CDR3 is built from 17 residues. The V gene's germline CDR1 is LNHNV and CDR2 YYDKDF (reference sequence). The CDR3 DNA is TGTGCCACCAGCAAATTTGGCGGAGCAGGAGGGGCCTATGGCTACACCTTC. Protein sequence: CATSKFGGAGGAYGYTF.

The chain links TRBV11-2 to TRBJ2-1; D is ambiguous. The germline gives CDR1 SGHAT, CDR2 FQNNGV. The CDR3 covers 14 residues. With 6 bases removed from V and 4 bases from J, the gap between germline ends came to 13 bases. CDR3 loop: CASSELGLYNEQFF. Here the CDR3 DNA reads TGTGCCAGCAGTGAGCTTGGGCTATACAATGAGCAGTTCTTC.

This sequence joins TRBV7-9 and TRBJ2-5; TRBD2 might be the D (6 bases). Deletions cut 1 base from V and 5 bases from J, with 14 bases between. Germline V gene data show CDR1 as SEHNR and CDR2 as FQNEAQ (reference sequence). The CDR3 sequence is 15 residues long. CDR3 residues: CASSLGGTARETQYF. In nucleotides, the CDR3 is TGTGCCAGCAGCTTAGGAGGGACTGCCAGGGAGACCCAGTACTTC.

V usage is TRBV7-3 and J usage is TRBJ2-2; 9 nucleotides agree with TRBD2. CDR1 and CDR2 from the germline V gene are SGHTA and FQGTGA. V trimming: 5 bases; J trimming: 6 bases; junction bases outside the gene matches: 4. The CDR3 contains 14 residues. CDR3 sequence: CASSNSGGSGELFF. The CDR3 DNA follows: TGTGCCAGCAGCAATAGCGGGGGCTCCGGGGAGCTGTTTTTT. Looking up the rest from reference TRBV7-3 and TRBJ2-2 gives the full variable domain: GAGVSQTPSNKVTEKGKYVELRCDPISGHTALYWYRQSLGQGPEFLIYFQGTGAADDSGLPNDRFFAVRPEGSVSTLKIQRTERGDSAVYLCASSNSGGSGELFFGEGSRLTVL.

The gene calls are TRBV9 and TRBJ1-3; TRBD1 agrees at 10 bases. V was clipped by 3 bases and J by 2 bases; unmatched bases: 2. The CDR3 has 15 amino acids. Germline values: CDR1 SGDLS, CDR2 YYNGEE. CDR3 sequence (DNA): TGTGCCAGCAGCGAAGGGACAGGGGCTGGAAACACCATATATTTT. This codes for CASSEGTGAGNTIYF.